This T cell receptor (beta chain) derives from a study of shared clonotypes between healthy human individuals. Study-level results: Sharing across four donors was highest in naive CD4 (approximately 5%) and lowest in memory CD8 (0.4%). The researchers took only blood, and tissue repertoires probably look different.

For every subset, genomic DNA was evenly distributed across several immunoSEQ plates. Data came from immunoSEQ multiplex PCR; TCRdb stores just in-frame clones and leaves some out. The sample gives roughly 2.1 million clones, 90% to 95% of which show up once; roughly 1.8% is in the top ten. Comment on this clone: Its antigen remains unknown.

CD45RO-negative, CCR7-positively selected cells formed the naive CD8 fraction, excluding terminally differentiated effector memory CD45RA+ cells. The healthy adult donors were HIV-negative and reported no recent acute infections or vaccinations. The CDR3 is 15 amino acids. V lost 0 bases to trimming and J lost 7 bases, with 14 bases between them. Per germline, CDR1 SGHDT and CDR2 YYEEEE. The sample was naive CD8+ T cells from PBMCs. This TCR was recovered from a man between 18 and 35 years old in good health. Some clones in this sample may be carry-over from other donors' samples. J is TRBJ2-1 and V is TRBV5-6, with D possibly being TRBD2 (6 bases). The CDR3 region is CASSLVGSGNNEQFF. In DNA, the CDR3 is TGTGCCAGCAGCTTGGTGGGTAGCGGAAATAATGAGCAGTTCTTC.